The 2 T cell receptor beta chains below were found in one sample sequenced in a study of T cell changes during pregnancy in multiple sclerosis. Sequencing was performed with immunoSEQ multiplex PCR; in TCRdb, only in-frame clones are kept and a portion is missing. The repertoire holds approximately 70,000 clones, about 90% seen once, with about 0.42% in the top ten. Sequenced material: CD4+ T cells from peripheral blood mononuclear cells, taken before pregnancy. The receptors come from a female donor with multiple sclerosis, enrolled in a pregnancy study.

The chain combines TRBV5-1 with TRBJ1-1; 7 bases match TRBD1. The CDR3 has 14 amino acids. Germline CDR1 reads SGHRS; CDR2 reads YFSETQ. Trimming took 3 bases from V and 1 from J; bases not matched to a gene: 3. The CDR3 reads CASSSGQANTEAFF. As DNA, the CDR3 is TGCGCCAGCAGCTCAGGACAGGCGAACACTGAAGCTTTCTTT.

The rearrangement joins TRBV18 to TRBJ2-7; 9 bases line up with TRBD1. With 2 bases clipped from V and 3 bases from J, the junction kept 11 bases outside the gene matches. The CDR3 runs to 17 residues. CDR1 is KGHSH, CDR2 LQKENI, per germline. In nucleotides, the CDR3 is TGTGCCAGCTCACCATTTGACCCGGGACAGGGTCTCTACGAGCAGTACTTC. Residues: CASSPFDPGQGLYEQYF.